What follows describes a single T cell receptor (beta chain). Its matching antigen is unknown. Germline V lookup: CDR1 MNHEY, CDR2 SVGAGI. CDR3 size: 14 residues. The V segment lost 6 bases and the J segment 5 bases; nucleotides outside the gene matches: 8. This specimen belongs to a study of T cells in narcolepsy. Study overall: Donors had narcolepsy type 1 or type 2, or were healthy controls. The study's findings and limits: In some patient and control memory CD4+ samples, autoreactive clones were absent. Healthy controls reportedly lacked the autoreactive clonotypes serially found in patients' blood. Same-patient CSF and blood CD4+ T cell clonotypes included HCRT-specific and TRIB2-specific autoreactive ones.

Assay used: immunoSEQ multiplex PCR; TCRdb lists only in-frame clones, some missing. The sample comprises around 32,000 clones, about four fifths of which are singletons, and 0.5% to 0.85% rests with the top ten. V usage is TRBV6-5 and J usage is TRBJ1-1; 8 nucleotides line up with TRBD1. The TCR was taken from a human donor in good health. Sequencing was done on a sample of memory (CD45RA-) CD4+ T cells from blood. The CDR3 reads CASRPNRGETEAFF. Written as DNA, the CDR3 is TGTGCCAGCAGGCCCAACAGGGGGGAGACTGAAGCTTTCTTT.